This T cell receptor (beta chain) was obtained from a study of shared clonotypes between healthy human individuals (dated by TCRdb to 2020 to 2022). Regarding the research as a whole: A couple of women and three men aged 18 to 49 years were included in the cohort. Blood TCR repertoires of about 5 healthy adults were deeply sequenced to estimate repertoire size and the extent of clonotype sharing between individuals. Libraries were prepared and TCR repertoires were sequenced by different laboratories using diverse techniques, in order to increase sequencing depth and limit assay-specific biases. Per donor, leukapheresis produced somewhere between about 0.9 and 9.5 billion PBMCs. Results the study describes overall, beyond this receptor: Pairwise subsampling indicated that sequencing depth was expected to affect the degree of clonotype sharing among donors. Sampling was restricted to blood, and TCR repertoires in tissue are likely to differ from TCR repertoires in blood. The small number of donors limited the genetic and exposure-history diversity represented.

Healthy HIV-negative adults with no recently reported acute infections or vaccinations were included as donors. Every donor was a Caucasian adult residing in Nashville, Tennessee, USA. For unsorted samples, some 90 million PBMCs were counted, and genomic DNA was extracted using the QIAamp DNA Blood Mini kit. Blood was collected by leukapheresis, and PBMCs were isolated by Ficoll-Histopaque density gradient centrifugation and then cryopreserved in liquid nitrogen vapor phase. Inclusive of the bounding cysteine and phenylalanine, the CDR3 is 15 residues long. Only the CDR3 DNA is retained, 45 bases long and in frame from the first base. V ends up 4 bases short and J 7 bases short, with an unmatched junction base count of 8. CDR1 LGHNA and CDR2 YSLEER are derived from the germline V gene. TCR CDR3 regions were amplified from genomic DNA by multiplex PCR using the deep immunoSEQ assay. Genomic DNA extracted from each cell subset was distributed evenly over all wells of several immunoSEQ 96-well plates, and each plate served as one replicate. For unsorted PBMC, around 330 ng genomic DNA, equal to around 30,000 T cell genomes, was loaded into each replicate PCR. Ten immunoSEQ deep assay plates were used to sequence the unsorted PBMC genomic DNA. The purified libraries were quantified using a Qubit 3.0 fluorometer, sized with a Bioanalyzer 2100, and then quantified again using the KAPA Library Quantification kit. Each immunoSEQ 96-well plate was sequenced on its own single-read 150-cycle Illumina NextSeq 550 flow cell. As for how the authors treated the data: The immunoSEQ output contained only junctional sequences without quality scores, so filtering could not match that applied to full-length reads. Sequences were annotated with PyIR, a Python wrapper for IgBLAST v1.9, using IMGT germline references to assign V/J genes and CDR3. Any read was removed if the V/J assignment was weak (E-value above 1e-6), the CDR3 was missing, or the read contained stop codons, out-of-frame junctions, or ambiguous translated residues. V3J clonotypes were defined as sequences sharing the same inferred V gene, J gene, and CDR3 amino acid sequence. The percentage overlap between two repertoires was calculated by dividing the number of shared unique clonotypes by the size of the smaller repertoire. RTK rarefaction, the Chao1 estimator, and Recon v2.1 estimates of unobserved clonotypes were used to assess repertoire richness. In its TCRdb copy, this immuneACCESS table keeps in-frame sequences only and misses some clones. Where compared with another copy, unresolved V genes explain less than half of these, and the others have no known cause. V, J and clone size were drawn from that table, and D and trimming were deduced from the DNA. The sample yields about 490,000 clones; over 65% were counted once. The ten top clones hold 10% to 15% of the sample.

Of note for this clone: Its antigen is not yet known. Base qualities are missing; no much larger clone stands one base away.

The chain is encoded by TRBV4-3 joined to TRBJ2-1; a stretch of 9 junction bases matches TRBD1. The sequence was collected from a woman aged 35 to 49 in good health. Some clones in this sample may be carry-over from other donors' samples. The material sequenced was PBMCs. The nucleotide sequence reads TGCGCCAGCAGCCCACGGGACAGGGAGTTGAATGAGCAGTTCTTC. Its protein is CASSPRDRELNEQFF.